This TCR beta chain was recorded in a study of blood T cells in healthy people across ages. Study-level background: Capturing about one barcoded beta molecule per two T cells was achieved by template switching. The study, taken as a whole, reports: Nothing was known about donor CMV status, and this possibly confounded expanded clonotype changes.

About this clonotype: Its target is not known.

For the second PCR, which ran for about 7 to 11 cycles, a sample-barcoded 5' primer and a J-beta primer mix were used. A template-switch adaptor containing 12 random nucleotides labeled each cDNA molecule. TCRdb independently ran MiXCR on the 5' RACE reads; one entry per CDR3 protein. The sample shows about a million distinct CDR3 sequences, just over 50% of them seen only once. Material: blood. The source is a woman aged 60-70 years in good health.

The CDR3 reads CASSQPLGTSSSYNEQFF. CDR3 bases: TGTGCCAGCAGCCAACCACTCGGGACGTCGAGCTCCTACAATGAGCAGTTCTTC. The chain joins TRBV3-1 to TRBJ2-1, with D perhaps TRBD1 or TRBD2 (5 bases each). The CDR3 contains 18 residues. Germline loops: CDR1 LGHDT, CDR2 YNNKEL (reference sequence). Trimming cost V 2 bases and J 0 bases, with 17 bases left between them.